These 22 T cell receptor beta chains share one sample of origin, sequenced in a study of cytomegalovirus exposure and HLA in healthy donors. PCR primers comprised 60 Vbeta and 13 Jbeta primers. The table came from immunoSEQ multiplex PCR; TCRdb's copy has only in-frame clones and leaves some out. The sample holds 100,000 to 150,000 clones, around 69% seen once. Sequenced material: PBMCs. Receptors originate from a human donor in good health.

The chain combines TRBV5-1 with TRBJ1-1; D is ambiguous. Germline V lookup: CDR1 SGHRS, CDR2 YFSETQ. The CDR3 has 14 residues. Trimming stripped 5 bases from V and 5 bases from J, with 16 bases between. CDR3 DNA sequence: TGCGCCAGCAGTTCGGACCCGGAGCGGACTGAAGCTTTCTTT. This translates into CASSSDPERTEAFF.

The chain employs TRBV5-6 and TRBJ1-1; unclear D gene. The germline gives CDR1 SGHDT, CDR2 YYEEEE. The CDR3 sequence is 14 residues long. V lost 1 base and J 1 base, leaving 8 bases between the germline ends. CDR3 nucleotide sequence: TGTGCCAGCAGCTTGTCTAGATGGAACACTGAAGCTTTCTTT. Translating it yields CASSLSRWNTEAFF. The whole variable domain, filled in from reference TRBV5-6 and TRBJ1-1, reads DAGVTQSPTHLIKTRGQQVTLRCSPKSGHDTVSWYQQALGQGPQFIFQYYEEEERQRGNFPDRFSGHQFPNYSSELNVNALLLGDSALYLCASSLSRWNTEAFFGQGTRLTVV.

This clone was seen a single time. The chain carries TRBV28 and TRBJ2-5; 10 positions match TRBD1. Gene TRBJ2-7 matches the end of the DNA better, so the J call may be wrong. The CDR3 length is 16 residues. CDR1 and CDR2 from the germline V gene are MDHEN and SYDVKM. The CDR3 loop is CASSSPGQGIFYEQYF. The CDR3 DNA sequence: TGTGCCAGCAGTTCACCGGGACAGGGGATTTTCTACGAGCAGTACTTC.

The chain has TRBV4-3 and TRBJ1-5; no clear D gene. Germline lookup yields CDR1 LGHNA and CDR2 YSLEER. The V and J ends lost 4 bases and 2 bases respectively, with 6 bases between them. This CDR3 spans 13 amino acids. Written as DNA, the CDR3 is TGCGCCAGCAGCCCTTTTCGCAATCAGCCCCAGCATTTT. It yields the protein CASSPFRNQPQHF.

The gene calls are TRBV13 and TRBJ2-7; 9 bases line up with TRBD2. V lost 5 bases and J lost 1; bases outside the gene matches: 6. The CDR3 contains 15 residues. Germline CDR1 and CDR2: PRHDT and FYEKMQ (reference sequence). The CDR3 DNA reads TGTGCCAGCAGCCAAAGACTAGCGGATTCCTACGAGCAGTACTTC. This sequence encodes CASSQRLADSYEQYF.

The V and J genes are TRBV28 and TRBJ2-7, with D tentatively TRBD1 (5 bases). The V and J ends lost 10 bases and 1 base respectively, with 11 bases between them. There are 12 residues in the CDR3. From germline, CDR1 is MDHEN and CDR2 SYDVKM. The CDR3 bases are TGTGCCATCGGACAAGATTCCTACGAGCAGTACTTC. This encodes CAIGQDSYEQYF.

This clone was picked up one time. The J gene is TRBJ2-7, the V gene TRBV11-2; tentatively, D is TRBD1 (6 bases). Germline CDR1 is SGHAT and CDR2 is FQNNGV. Deletions cut 1 base from V and 2 bases from J, with 12 bases between. This CDR3 comprises 15 residues. CDR3 sequence (DNA): TGTGCCAGCAGCTTAGGGGCAGGGGTACCCTACGAGCAGTACTTC. Translation gives CASSLGAGVPYEQYF. The complete variable domain, with remaining parts taken from reference TRBV11-2 and TRBJ2-7, reads EAGVAQSPRYKIIEKRQSVAFWCNPISGHATLYWYQQILGQGPKLLIQFQNNGVVDDSQLPKDRFSAERLKGVDSTLKIQPAKLEDSAVYLCASSLGAGVPYEQYFGPGTRLTVT.

This clone has a handful of counts. V usage is TRBV9 and J usage is TRBJ1-3; 7 bases fit TRBD1. The CDR3 is 15 amino acids. Germline V gives CDR1 SGDLS, CDR2 YYNGEE. Trimming removed 0 bases from V and 0 bases from J; junction bases left unmatched: 0. For the CDR3, the DNA is TGTGCCAGCAGCGTAGACAGGGGCTCTGGAAACACCATATATTTT. Translating gives CASSVDRGSGNTIYF.

The V call is TRBV29-1, the J call TRBJ1-1, with 7 nucleotides matching TRBD1. Germline CDR1 reads SQVTM; CDR2 reads ANQGSEA. This CDR3 comprises 13 residues. The junction had 6 bases not matched to a gene; V was cut back by 7 bases and J by 1 base. The CDR3, as DNA: TGCAGCGGGAAACAGGGGAGGAACACTGAAGCTTTCTTT. This gives the protein CSGKQGRNTEAFF.

This sequence joins TRBV10-3 and TRBJ1-2; D not resolved. The CDR3 loop spans 14 amino acids. Germline V gene lookup returns CDR1 ENHRY and CDR2 SYGVKD. V was shortened by 0 bases and J by 8 bases, with 13 bases between the two germline ends. CDR3 nucleotides: TGTGCCATCAGTGAGTCTGGAGAGGCTTGGGGCTACACCTTC. Translation gives CAISESGEAWGYTF.

The chain is built from TRBV5-6 and TRBJ1-2; D ambiguous. The CDR3 is 12 amino acids. Trimming cost V 4 bases and J 5 bases, with 9 bases left between them. From germline, CDR1 is SGHDT and CDR2 YYEEEE. The CDR3 is CASSGPGYGYTF. The CDR3 nucleotides read TGTGCCAGCAGCGGGCCGGGGTATGGCTACACCTTC.

V and J are TRBV6-1 and TRBJ1-5; D not resolved. Germline loops: CDR1 MNHNS, CDR2 SASEGT. The V end lost 3 bases, the J end lost 0 bases, and 9 bases lay between the germline ends. The CDR3 has 15 amino acids. The CDR3 nucleotides are TGTGCCAGCAGTGAGCGACACCGTAGCAATCAGCCCCAGCATTTT. This gives the protein CASSERHRSNQPQHF.

This clone was counted between two and nine times. The chain uses TRBV4-2 and TRBJ2-2; D uncertain. The V end lost 0 bases, the J end lost 7 bases, and 9 bases lay between the germline ends. Germline CDR1 reads LGHNA; CDR2 reads YNFKEQ. The CDR3 has 14 residues. This CDR3 is CASSQDLESGELFF. The CDR3, as DNA: TGTGCCAGCAGCCAAGATCTGGAGAGCGGGGAGCTGTTTTTT.

This clone was found a few times. The gene calls are TRBV29-1 and TRBJ1-1; D is uncertain. This CDR3 comprises 12 residues. CDR1 is SQVTM and CDR2 is ANQGSEA in the germline V gene. Trimming shortened V by 6 bases and J by 5 bases, and 13 bases separated the two germline ends. The DNA for the CDR3 is TGCAGCGTCGTGTCACCGGGAACTGAAGCTTTCTTT. It is translated as CSVVSPGTEAFF.

This clone was counted only a few times. The V and J genes are TRBV4-1 and TRBJ2-4; tentative D call: TRBD2 (7 bases). The CDR3 totals 20 residues. CDR1 is MGHRA, CDR2 YSYEKL, per germline. Trimming shortened V by 2 bases and J by 0 bases, and 23 bases separated the two germline ends. CDR3 nucleotide sequence: TGCGCCAGCAGCCAAAGATCCGGGACTACGAGAGGGGGAGCCAAAAACATTCAGTACTTC. Amino acid sequence: CASSQRSGTTRGGAKNIQYF.

The rearrangement links TRBV7-2 to TRBJ2-5; 8 bases agree with TRBD2. Germline V gene sequence: CDR1 SGHTA, CDR2 FQGNSA. Unmatched junction bases numbered 14, after V lost 5 bases and J lost 9 bases. This CDR3 contains 15 residues. The CDR3 sequence is CASSALAGVSKAQYF. CDR3 in DNA: TGTGCCAGCAGCGCTCTAGCGGGCGTTTCTAAGGCCCAGTACTTC.

V usage is TRBV5-4 and J usage is TRBJ2-7; 8 nucleotides match TRBD2. Trimming removed 4 bases from V and 3 bases from J; junction bases left unmatched: 15. Germline assignment: CDR1 SGHNT and CDR2 YYREEE (reference sequence). The length of the CDR3 is 17 residues. The CDR3 loop is CASSRGTRPNTGYEQYF. As DNA, the CDR3 is TGTGCCAGCAGCCGTGGGACTAGGCCCAATACGGGCTACGAGCAGTACTTC.

The chain employs TRBV10-3 and TRBJ1-1; D call uncertain. This CDR3 spans 14 amino acids. CDR1 is ENHRY, CDR2 SYGVKD, per germline. V lost 2 bases to trimming and J lost 0 bases, with 7 bases between them. For the CDR3, the DNA is TGTGCCATCAGTGAGGATAACATGAACACTGAAGCTTTCTTT. Its protein product is CAISEDNMNTEAFF.

The V gene is TRBV5-4, the J gene TRBJ2-3; 8 positions match TRBD2. Germline CDR1 is SGHNT and CDR2 is YYREEE (reference sequence). After removal of 3 bases from V and 0 bases from J, the junction contained 3 bases not matched to a gene. The CDR3 runs to 15 residues. CDR3 sequence (DNA): TGTGCCAGCAGCTCACTAGCGGAAAGCACAGATACGCAGTATTTT. This gives the protein CASSSLAESTDTQYF.

The V gene is TRBV19, the J gene TRBJ2-5; 14 nucleotides line up with TRBD2. The J segment lost 1 base and the V segment lost 3 bases, leaving 4 bases of the junction unmatched. The CDR3 length is 17 residues. Germline V gene sequence: CDR1 LNHDA, CDR2 SQIVND (reference sequence). CDR3 region: CASSIPGLAGGQETQYF. The CDR3 DNA follows: TGTGCCAGTAGTATTCCCGGACTAGCGGGGGGCCAAGAGACCCAGTACTTC.

This rearrangement joins TRBV15 to TRBJ2-1; 11 bases align to TRBD2. The CDR3 sequence is 16 residues long. The J segment lost 10 bases and the V segment lost 5 bases, leaving 13 bases of the junction unmatched. The germline V gene encodes CDR1 LNHNV and CDR2 YYDKDF (reference sequence). The CDR3 DNA sequence: TGTGCCACCAGCGTTACTGGGTCTAGCGGGAGGCGAGAGCAGTTCTTC. Residues: CATSVTGSSGRREQFF.

This chain uses TRBV6-1 with TRBJ1-3; 7 bases map to TRBD1. Germline V gives CDR1 MNHNS, CDR2 SASEGT. V shed 6 bases and J 4 bases; nucleotides not matched to a gene: 3. CDR3 length equals 13 residues. The DNA of the CDR3 is TGTGCCAGCAGGGGGACAGCCGGAAACACCATATATTTT. It encodes CASRGTAGNTIYF.